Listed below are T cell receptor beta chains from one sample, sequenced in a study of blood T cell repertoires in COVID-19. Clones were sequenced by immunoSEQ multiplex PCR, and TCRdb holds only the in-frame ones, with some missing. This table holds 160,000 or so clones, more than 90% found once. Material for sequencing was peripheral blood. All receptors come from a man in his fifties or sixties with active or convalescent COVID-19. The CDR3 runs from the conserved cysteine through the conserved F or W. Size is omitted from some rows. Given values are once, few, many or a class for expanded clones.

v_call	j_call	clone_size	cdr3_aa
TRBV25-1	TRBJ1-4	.	CASSETQGAGWGEKLFF
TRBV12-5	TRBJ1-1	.	CASGHRDRDNEAFF
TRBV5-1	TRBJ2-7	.	CASSLGRTGTIYEQYF
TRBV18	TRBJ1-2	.	CASSPGTDMAYTF
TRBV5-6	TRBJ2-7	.	CASSLAPGTRPIEQYF
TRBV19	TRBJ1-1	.	CASRIYTGTEAFF
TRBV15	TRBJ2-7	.	CATSRGGQPYEQYF
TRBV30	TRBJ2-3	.	CAWSIKTSTDTQYF
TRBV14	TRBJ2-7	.	CASSPLSGRATAKTYEQYF
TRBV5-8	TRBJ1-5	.	CASSRWGGNQPQHF
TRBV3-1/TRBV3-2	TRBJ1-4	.	CASSQGQAGGEKLFF
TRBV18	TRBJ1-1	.	CASSPLGRGRLTEAFF
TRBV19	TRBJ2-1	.	CASNREGNEQFF
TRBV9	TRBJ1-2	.	CASSVEAYGYTF
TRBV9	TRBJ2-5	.	CASSAGGLPGTLKETQYF
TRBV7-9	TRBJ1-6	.	CASSPLMGQGNNSPLHF
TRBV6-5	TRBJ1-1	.	CASRGDRRANTEAFF
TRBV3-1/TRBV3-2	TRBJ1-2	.	CASSQGLGQGSYGYTF
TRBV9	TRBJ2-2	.	CASSPTLGATGELFF
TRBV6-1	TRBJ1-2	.	CASSESGRVHGYTF
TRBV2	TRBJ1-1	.	CASREEGAGTEAFF
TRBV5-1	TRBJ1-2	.	CASSLGQVLYGYTF
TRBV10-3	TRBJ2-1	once	CAISGGRNEQFF
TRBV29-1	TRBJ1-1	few	CSVDEGGRGTEAFF
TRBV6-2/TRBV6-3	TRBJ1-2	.	CASSYSTVYGYTF
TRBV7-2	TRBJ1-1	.	CASSLGGGAEAFF
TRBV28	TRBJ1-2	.	CASSFWAGGDGYTF
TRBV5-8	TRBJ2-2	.	CASSLFSGRSDGELFF
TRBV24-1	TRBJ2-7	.	CATSYGSGRGEQYF
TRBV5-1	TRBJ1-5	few	CASSLTGDNGQPQHF
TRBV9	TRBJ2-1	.	CASRVGLGGVLNEQFF
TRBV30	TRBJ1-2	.	CAWTPGRIGYTF
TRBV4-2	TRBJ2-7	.	CASSQDGGGRPYEQYF
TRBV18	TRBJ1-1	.	CASSPSGQFNTEAFF
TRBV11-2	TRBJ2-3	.	CASSESGVADTQYF
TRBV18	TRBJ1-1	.	CASSPVAGGGNTEAFF
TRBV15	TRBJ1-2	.	CATSRGSWTGPYGYTF
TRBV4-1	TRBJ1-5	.	CASSQNDNSNQPQHF
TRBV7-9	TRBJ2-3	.	CASAPGVSTDTQYF
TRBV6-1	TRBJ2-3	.	CASSEHVAGGPTDTQYF
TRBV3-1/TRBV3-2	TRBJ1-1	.	CASSHIGRGEAFF
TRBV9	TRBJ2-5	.	CASSAGTSRRETQYF
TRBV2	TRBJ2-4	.	CARGLAGVPIQYF
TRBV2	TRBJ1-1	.	CASRGQGWNTEAFF
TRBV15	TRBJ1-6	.	CATSVGTGLNSPLHF
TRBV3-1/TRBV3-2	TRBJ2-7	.	CASSQVREQYF
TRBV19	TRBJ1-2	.	CASSIPGQGRSGYTF
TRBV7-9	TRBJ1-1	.	CASSKGQGTTEAFF
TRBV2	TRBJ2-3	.	CASGRDTQYF
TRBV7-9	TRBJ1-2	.	CASSTGTPRDYGYTF
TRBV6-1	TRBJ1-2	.	CASSASPGTGRYGYTF
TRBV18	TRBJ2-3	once	CASSPSRRDTQYF
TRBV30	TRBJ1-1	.	CAWHSGQGGTEAFF
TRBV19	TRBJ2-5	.	CASRMEETQYF
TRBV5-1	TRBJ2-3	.	CASSLEGGPPDTQYF
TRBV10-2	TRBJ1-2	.	CASSESVRTNYGYTF
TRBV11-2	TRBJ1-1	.	CASSKDGQGSYGAFF